This is a list of T cell receptor beta chains from one sample in a study of cytomegalovirus exposure and HLA in healthy donors. The table came from immunoSEQ multiplex PCR; TCRdb's copy has only in-frame clones and leaves some out. The sample holds 65,000 to 80,000 clones, about 68% seen once. The source material was PBMCs. The receptors originated from a man in his forties or fifties in good health and CMV-seropositive. Each CDR3 is given without its conserved first and last residue.

length,V,CDR3
13,TRBV5-1,ASSLDVTAKNIQY
12,TRBV19,ASSIGRSSYEQY
13,TRBV4-1,ASSRLYLVKNIQY
11,TRBV30,AWSIGTSYGYT
11,TRBV4-2,ASRGTSTDTQY
14,TRBV4-2,ASSPRGPGGTDTQY
11,TRBV5-1,ASSLGAGLGYT
15,TRBV5-4,ASRLAGTGGAAHEQY
13,TRBV9,ASSANIAGAYEQY
14,TRBV19,ASSGPGTREGNEQF